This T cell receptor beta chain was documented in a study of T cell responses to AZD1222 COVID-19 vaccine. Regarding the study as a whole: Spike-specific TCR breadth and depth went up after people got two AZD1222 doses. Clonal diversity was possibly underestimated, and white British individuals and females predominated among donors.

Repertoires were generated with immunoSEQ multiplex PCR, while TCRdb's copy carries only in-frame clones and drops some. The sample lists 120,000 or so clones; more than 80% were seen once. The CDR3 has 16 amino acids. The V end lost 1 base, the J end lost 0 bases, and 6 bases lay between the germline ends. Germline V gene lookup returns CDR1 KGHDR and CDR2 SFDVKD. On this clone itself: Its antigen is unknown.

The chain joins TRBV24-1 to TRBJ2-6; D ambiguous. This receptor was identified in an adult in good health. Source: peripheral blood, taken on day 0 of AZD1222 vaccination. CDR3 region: CATSDFSGSGANVLTF. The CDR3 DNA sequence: TGTGCCACCAGTGATTTCTCCGGCTCTGGGGCCAACGTCCTGACTTTC.